Below are 27 T cell receptor beta chains sequenced from a single sample in a study of cytomegalovirus exposure and HLA in healthy donors. The PCR contained 60 Vbeta and 13 Jbeta primers. Here immunoSEQ multiplex PCR was the method, and the copy in TCRdb shows in-frame clones only, minus some. The repertoire includes 100,000 or so clones, 73% of them detected once, and roughly 3.6% sits in the top ten. The specimen sequenced was PBMCs. The receptors were gathered from a man aged 40-55 years in good health and CMV-seronegative.

The gene calls are TRBV6-5 and TRBJ2-7, with 11 bases matching TRBD2. From germline, CDR1 is MNHEY and CDR2 SVGAGI. CDR3 length equals 13 residues. Losses at the gene ends were 8 bases for V and 2 bases for J; bases not matched to a gene: 2. CDR3 DNA: TGTGCCAGCCATAGCGGGGGGGCCTACGAGCAGTACTTC. Translated: CASHSGGAYEQYF.

The chain employs TRBV30 and TRBJ2-7, with 13 bases that match TRBD2. Trimming cost V 3 bases and J 6 bases; bases outside gene matches: 2. Germline V gene lookup returns CDR1 GTSNPN and CDR2 SVGIG (reference sequence). The CDR3 has 13 residues. The CDR3 DNA follows: TGTGCCTGGAGACTAGCGGGGGGGCCCGAGCAGTACTTC. Translating gives CAWRLAGGPEQYF.

This clone was found a few times. At the DNA level, this CDR3 is encoded by other sequences in the same sample as well. J is TRBJ2-5 and V is TRBV7-9; D gene ambiguous. V was clipped by 1 base and J by 5 bases, with 5 bases between them. From germline, CDR1 is SEHNR and CDR2 FQNEAQ (reference sequence). This CDR3 region has 12 residues. The CDR3 region is CASSLVRETQYF. The CDR3 DNA reads TGTGCCAGCAGCTTAGTACGGGAGACCCAGTACTTC.

This clone was detected only a few times. The rearrangement uses TRBV4-3 and TRBJ2-3, with 8 bases matching TRBD1. The CDR3 has 17 residues. In germline, CDR1 is LGHNA, CDR2 YSLEER. Trimming cost V 1 base and J 2 bases; bases outside gene matches: 8. The CDR3 sequence is CASSQGAPGQDTDTQYF. CDR3 in DNA: TGCGCCAGCAGCCAAGGGGCTCCGGGACAGGACACAGATACGCAGTATTTT.

This chain connects TRBV18 to TRBJ2-4; 9 bases line up with TRBD2. Trimming removed 6 bases from V and 5 bases from J; junction bases left unmatched: 11. Germline CDR1 is KGHSH and CDR2 is LQKENI. This CDR3 is built from 16 residues. The CDR3 loop is CASSPLGGGAENIQYF. In nucleotides, the CDR3 is TGTGCCAGCTCCCCTTTGGGCGGGGGGGCCGAAAACATTCAGTACTTC.

The chain has TRBV10-3 and TRBJ1-2; the D gene is possibly TRBD1 (5 bases). Trimming left V 3 bases short and J 0 bases short, with 11 bases between. CDR1 and CDR2 from the germline V gene are ENHRY and SYGVKD. The CDR3 is 15 amino acids. The CDR3 bases are TGTGCCATCAGTGACTCGGGGGGGACTAACTATGGCTACACCTTC. It codes for CAISDSGGTNYGYTF.

The CDR3 DNA follows: TGCGCCAGCAGCTTGAGCGCGGAGGAGCAGTTCTTC. Residues: CASSLSAEEQFF. The V and J genes are TRBV5-1 and TRBJ2-1; no clear D gene. The CDR3 consists of 12 residues. Germline CDR1 reads SGHRS; CDR2 reads YFSETQ. V lost 1 base and J 10 bases, leaving 9 bases between the germline ends.

The J gene is TRBJ1-5, the V gene TRBV27, with 10 bases aligning to TRBD1. The CDR3 is 16 amino acids. V dropped 3 bases and J dropped 1; count of bases not matched to a gene: 3. Germline assignment: CDR1 MNHEY and CDR2 SMNVEV (reference sequence). CDR3 sequence: CASSFRDRGSNQPQHF. Here the CDR3 DNA reads TGTGCCAGCAGTTTCCGGGACAGGGGCAGCAATCAGCCCCAGCATTTT.

The gene calls are TRBV9 and TRBJ1-1; no clear D gene. The germline V gene has CDR1 SGDLS and CDR2 YYNGEE. V was pared by 4 bases and J by 0 bases, with 10 bases between. This CDR3 contains 14 residues. CDR3 protein: CASSLAALNTEAFF. The CDR3 region has the DNA TGTGCCAGCAGCTTAGCCGCGTTGAACACTGAAGCTTTCTTT.

The gene calls are TRBV6-1 and TRBJ2-3; 12 nucleotides agree with TRBD1. Germline V gene data show CDR1 as MNHNS and CDR2 as SASEGT. The CDR3 length is 16 residues. V was clipped by 4 bases and J by 3 bases; unmatched bases: 5. For the CDR3, the DNA is TGTGCCAGCAGTGGGGGACAGGGGGCGTCGACAGATACGCAGTATTTT. Translated, it gives CASSGGQGASTDTQYF.

The chain is built from TRBV10-3 and TRBJ1-1, with D perhaps TRBD1 (6 bases). The germline V gene has CDR1 ENHRY and CDR2 SYGVKD. The CDR3 spans 11 residues. The V end lost 9 bases, the J end lost 7 bases, and 12 bases lay between the germline ends. The CDR3 region has the DNA TGTGCCATGCAGTCAGGGGATGAAGCTTTCTTT. It translates to CAMQSGDEAFF.

This sequence joins TRBV5-1 and TRBJ2-1; TRBD2 aligns across 13 bases. CDR3 size: 18 residues. V trimming: 3 bases; J trimming: 1 base; junction bases outside the gene matches: 7. From germline, CDR1 is SGHRS and CDR2 YFSETQ. The CDR3 region has the DNA TGCGCCAGCAGCTCCGGACTAGCGGGGGCCAAATCCTACAATGAGCAGTTCTTC. Translation gives CASSSGLAGAKSYNEQFF.

This chain uses TRBV5-1 with TRBJ2-2; 8 bases align to TRBD2. This CDR3 is 17 amino acids long. The germline CDR1 and CDR2 sequences are SGHRS and YFSETQ. V dropped 4 bases and J dropped 0; count of bases not matched to a gene: 8. In DNA form, the CDR3 reads TGCGCCAGCAGCCTGAGGGCGGGGGGTACGAACACCGGGGAGCTGTTTTTT. It yields the protein CASSLRAGGTNTGELFF.

The count of this clone is one. The junction does not match germline at one end; this may be a read error. The V gene is TRBV27, the J gene TRBJ2-5; a weak D match, TRBD1 (6 bases). From germline, CDR1 is MNHEY and CDR2 SMNVEV (reference sequence). The CDR3 is 16 amino acids. CDR3 DNA: TGTGCCAGCAGTTTCTCCCTCGGGACATCTCAAGTGACCCAGTACTTC. Translated: CASSFSLGTSQVTQYF.

CDR3 in amino acids: CASSEPDRVGETQYF. In DNA, the CDR3 is TGTGCCAGCAGTGAACCCGACAGGGTCGGGGAGACCCAGTACTTC. J is TRBJ2-5 and V is TRBV2, with 7 bases matching TRBD1. The CDR3 covers 15 residues. Germline lookup yields CDR1 SNHLY and CDR2 FYNNEI. J was trimmed by 5 bases and V by 2 bases; bases with no gene match: 8. Filled out from reference TRBV2 and TRBJ2-5, the complete variable domain reads EPEVTQTPSHQVTQMGQEVILRCVPISNHLYFYWYRQILGQKVEFLVSFYNNEISEKSEIFDDQFSVERPDGSNFTLKIRSTKLEDSAMYFCASSEPDRVGETQYFGPGTRLLVL.

As regards this clone: Other nucleotide sequences from this sample produce the same CDR3. The chain is built from TRBV5-1 and TRBJ2-1; the match to TRBD2 covers 13 bases. The CDR3 contains 15 residues. The ends lost 4 bases at V and 4 bases at J; junction bases unmatched: 2. Germline-derived CDR1 and CDR2 are SGHRS and YFSETQ. Written as DNA, the CDR3 is TGCGCCAGCAGCCCGACTAGCGGGGGGTACAATGAGCAGTTCTTC. This gives the protein CASSPTSGGYNEQFF.

The V and J genes are TRBV19 and TRBJ1-1; 8 nucleotides match TRBD1. The germline CDR1 and CDR2 sequences are LNHDA and SQIVND (reference sequence). J was trimmed by 3 bases and V by 7 bases; bases with no gene match: 7. There are 14 residues in the CDR3. The CDR3 here is CASNRDRYDTEAFF. DNA for the CDR3: TGTGCCAGTAACCGGGACAGGTACGACACTGAAGCTTTCTTT.

The chain has TRBV27 and TRBJ2-1; TRBD2 aligns across 10 bases. This CDR3 comprises 14 residues. Trimming at V came to 5 bases and at J to 4 bases, leaving 2 bases not matched to a gene. Germline V gene sequence: CDR1 MNHEY, CDR2 SMNVEV (reference sequence). The CDR3 nucleotides are TGTGCCAGCAGTAGCGGGGGGGCTTACAATGAGCAGTTCTTC. Protein: CASSSGGAYNEQFF.

CDR3 sequence (DNA): TGTGCCAGCTCTCGTCAGGGGGCGGCTAATGAAAAACTGTTTTTT. Translating gives CASSRQGAANEKLFF. The chain uses TRBV18 and TRBJ1-4, with 8 bases matching TRBD1. This CDR3 comprises 15 residues. Trimming removed 6 bases from V and 3 bases from J; junction bases left unmatched: 6. The germline CDR1 and CDR2 sequences are KGHSH and LQKENI.

The chain joins TRBV15 to TRBJ2-3; TRBD2 aligns across 10 bases. CDR3 size: 15 residues. Looked up from germline, CDR1 is LNHNV and CDR2 is YYDKDF (reference sequence). V lost 5 bases and J lost 2; bases outside the gene matches: 4. The CDR3 here is CATSLGTSDTDTQYF. The CDR3 region has the DNA TGTGCCACCAGCCTAGGGACTAGCGACACAGATACGCAGTATTTT.

V gene TRBV25-1 combines with J gene TRBJ2-2, with a possible D match to TRBD1 (5 bases). Germline values: CDR1 MGHDK, CDR2 SYGVNS. V lost 6 bases and J lost 1, with 9 bases in between. This CDR3 is 14 amino acids long. The CDR3: CASSQDMNTGELFF. The CDR3 DNA is TGTGCCAGCAGCCAGGACATGAACACCGGGGAGCTGTTTTTT.

The V gene is TRBV4-1, the J gene TRBJ2-7, with 7 bases matching TRBD1. The CDR3 runs 16 residues. Trimming at V came to 1 base and at J to 3 bases, leaving 9 bases not matched to a gene. Germline V gives CDR1 MGHRA, CDR2 YSYEKL. CDR3 region: CASSQGRSTGYYEQYF. For the CDR3, the DNA is TGCGCCAGCAGCCAAGGAAGGTCGACAGGGTACTACGAGCAGTACTTC.

The gene calls are TRBV25-1 and TRBJ2-5, with D tentatively TRBD2 (6 bases). The V and J ends lost 3 bases and 1 base respectively, with 18 bases between them. The CDR3 has 17 amino acids. Germline-derived CDR1 and CDR2 are MGHDK and SYGVNS. As DNA, the CDR3 is TGTGCCAGCAGTGATGTGGCGGGGCGACACCCCCAAGAGACCCAGTACTTC. Its translation: CASSDVAGRHPQETQYF.

J is TRBJ2-7 and V is TRBV27; TRBD2 matches at 8 bases. The CDR3 length is 15 residues. CDR1 MNHEY and CDR2 SMNVEV come from the germline V gene (reference sequence). With V trimmed by 2 bases and J by 1 base, 4 bases remained unmatched. CDR3 DNA: TGTGCCAGCAGTTTAGGAGCGGGGGTTTCCTACGAGCAGTACTTC. Encoded protein: CASSLGAGVSYEQYF.

The rearrangement links TRBV4-3 to TRBJ2-3; D may be TRBD1 (5 bases). This CDR3 has 15 residues. CDR1 LGHNA and CDR2 YSLEER come from the germline V gene. V shed 3 bases and J shed 4 bases, with 14 bases lying between them. The CDR3 loop is CASSQLQGPPDTQYF. The CDR3 DNA sequence: TGCGCCAGCAGCCAGTTGCAGGGCCCTCCAGATACGCAGTATTTT.

The chain couples TRBV27 to TRBJ1-6; no reliable D call. The CDR3 covers 15 residues. Between the trimmed V and J ends, which lost 2 bases and 6 bases, there was a span of 11 bases. Germline lookup yields CDR1 MNHEY and CDR2 SMNVEV (reference sequence). The CDR3, as DNA: TGTGCCAGCAGTTTAGGGAAGGGAGGTAATTCACCCCTCCACTTT. Its translation is CASSLGKGGNSPLHF.

The chain uses TRBV13 and TRBJ2-7; D is undetermined. Trimming left V 5 bases short and J 2 bases short, with 7 bases between. The CDR3 length is 12 residues. The germline gives CDR1 PRHDT, CDR2 FYEKMQ (reference sequence). The CDR3 reads CASSLTAYEQYF. The CDR3 DNA is TGTGCCAGCAGCCTCACGGCCTACGAGCAGTACTTC.